The entry below describes one TCR beta chain. Under the authors' procedure: Amplified reference gene primers provided the basis for estimating nucleated cell counts. TCRdb's copy holds only in-frame clones and misses some; the assay was immunoSEQ multiplex PCR. That table supplies the V and J calls and clone size; D and trimming were determined from the DNA. Of 200,000 to 300,000 clones listed, 70% to 90% are singletons. This record comes from a study of blood T cell repertoires in COVID-19. At the level of the study: Both acute and convalescent COVID-19 samples were obtained from the United States, Italy and Spain. T cells, B-cell-depleted T cells, or PBMCs provided the cDNA or gDNA that served as material.

The CDR3 runs 15 residues. The V gene lost 0 bases and the J gene lost 2 bases, with 10 bases spanning the gap. In germline, CDR1 is MNHEY, CDR2 SMNVEV (reference sequence). The sequencing input was peripheral blood. V and J are TRBV27 and TRBJ1-2; D might be TRBD1 (6 bases). The clonotype was recovered from a woman between 25 and 40 years old with acute or convalescent COVID-19. CDR3 coding DNA: TGTGCCAGCAGTTTATCGGGAGGGGGAAACTATGGCTACACCTTC. The encoded protein is CASSLSGGGNYGYTF.